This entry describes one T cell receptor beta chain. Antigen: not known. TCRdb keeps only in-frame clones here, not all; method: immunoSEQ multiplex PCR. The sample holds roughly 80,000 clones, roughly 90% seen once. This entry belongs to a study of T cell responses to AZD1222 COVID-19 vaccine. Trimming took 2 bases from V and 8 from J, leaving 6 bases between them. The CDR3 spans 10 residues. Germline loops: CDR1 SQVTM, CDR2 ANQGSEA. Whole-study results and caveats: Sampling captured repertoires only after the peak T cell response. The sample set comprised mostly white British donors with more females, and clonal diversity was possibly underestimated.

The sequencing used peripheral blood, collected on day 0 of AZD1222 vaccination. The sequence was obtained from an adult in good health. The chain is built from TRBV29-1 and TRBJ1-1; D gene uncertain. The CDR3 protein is CSVEKREAFF. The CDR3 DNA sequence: TGCAGCGTTGAAAAAAGAGAAGCTTTCTTT.